The subject of this entry is one TCR beta chain. Antigen specificity is unknown. The method was immunoSEQ multiplex PCR; TCRdb's version includes in-frame clones alone and lacks a portion of them. Seen here are about 180,000 clones, almost 90% observed once, and the top ten hold roughly 0.5%. The J segment lost 6 bases and the V segment lost 1 base, leaving 5 bases of the junction unmatched. The germline V gene has CDR1 SGDLS and CDR2 YYNGEE. This CDR3 has 14 residues. This record belongs to a study of T cell responses to AZD1222 COVID-19 vaccine. General study findings and limits: Most donors were white British, females outnumbered males, and clonal diversity was possibly underestimated.

This rearrangement joins TRBV9 to TRBJ2-7; 9 bases are shared with TRBD2. The material was peripheral blood, obtained on day 0 of AZD1222 vaccination. The sequence came from an adult in good health. The CDR3 loop is CASSVLAGTLEQYF. The CDR3 coding sequence is TGTGCCAGCAGCGTACTAGCGGGGACCCTCGAGCAGTACTTC.